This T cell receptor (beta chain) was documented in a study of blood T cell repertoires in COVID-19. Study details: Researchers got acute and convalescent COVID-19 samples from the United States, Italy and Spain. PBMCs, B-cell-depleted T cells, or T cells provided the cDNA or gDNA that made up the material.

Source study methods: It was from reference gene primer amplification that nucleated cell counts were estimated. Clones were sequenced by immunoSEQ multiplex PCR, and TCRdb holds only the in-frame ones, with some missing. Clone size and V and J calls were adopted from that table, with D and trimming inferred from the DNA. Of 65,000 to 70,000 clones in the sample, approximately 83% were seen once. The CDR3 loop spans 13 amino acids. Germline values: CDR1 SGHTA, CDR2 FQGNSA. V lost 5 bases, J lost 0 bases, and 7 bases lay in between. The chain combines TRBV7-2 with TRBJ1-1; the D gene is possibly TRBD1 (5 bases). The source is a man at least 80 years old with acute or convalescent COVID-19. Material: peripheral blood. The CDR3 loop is CASSTGMNTEAFF. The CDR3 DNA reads TGTGCCAGCAGCACAGGCATGAACACTGAAGCTTTCTTT.